This T cell receptor (beta chain) was recovered during a study of T cells in Graves' hyperthyroidism and ophthalmopathy. Study-wide results and limits: Progression to ophthalmopathy was predicted a median of roughly 6.5 months early.

Germline V gene lookup returns CDR1 SGHDN and CDR2 FVKESK. The CDR3 contains 15 residues. For this clonotype: Its cognate antigen is unknown. Its ends do not fully match the called genes, so a read error is possible.

It was RNA transcripts that yielded the amplified TCR beta CDR3 regions. HTBI primers drove first-round RT-PCR of the TCR CDR3. From the multiplex PCR reads, TCRdb called clonotypes with MiXCR, one entry per CDR3 protein. The table shows hundreds of thousands of distinct CDR3 sequences, with around 22% occurring only once. The TCR comes from a woman younger than 45 with Graves' ophthalmopathy. The chain recombines TRBV14 with TRBJ1-1, with 8 nucleotides matching TRBD1. Sample: blood. This chain's CDR3 is CASSQVPGQAGGASF. The CDR3 bases are TGTGCCAGCAGCCAAGTCCCGGGACAGGCCGGTGGGGCTTCCTTT. Using reference TRBV14 and TRBJ1-1 for the parts outside the CDR3, the full variable domain is EAGVTQFPSHSVIEKGQTVTLRCDPISGHDNLYWYRRVMGKEIKFLLHFVKESKQDESGMPNNRFLAERTGGTYSTLKVQPAELEDSGVYFCASSQVPGQAGGASFGQGTRLTVV.